This T cell receptor beta chain comes out of a study of blood T cell repertoires in COVID-19. Whole-study context: Nucleic acid was either cDNA or gDNA, and it came from T cells, B-cell-depleted T cells, or PBMCs.

Trimming at V came to 8 bases and at J to 4 bases, leaving 5 bases not matched to a gene. From germline, CDR1 is MNHEY and CDR2 SVGAGI. The CDR3 is made up of 14 amino acids. Generated by immunoSEQ multiplex PCR, the TCRdb table keeps only in-frame clones and is missing some. The sample carries 130,000 or so clones, around four fifths recorded once. Sequenced input: peripheral blood. This clonotype was obtained from a man older than 75 with active or convalescent COVID-19. The chain carries TRBV6-5 and TRBJ1-3; TRBD1 matches at 10 bases. The DNA of the CDR3 is TGTGCCAGCCGAGACAGGGGGCGCGGAAACACCATATATTTT. It yields the protein CASRDRGRGNTIYF.